The 26 T cell receptor beta chains in this list originate from one sample, sequenced in a study of blood T cell repertoires in COVID-19. Generated by immunoSEQ multiplex PCR, the TCRdb table keeps only in-frame clones and is missing some. Among fewer than 250,000 clones listed, 85% to 90% were seen once. Input material: peripheral blood. All receptors derive from a man in his forties or fifties with COVID-19, enrolled during active disease.

The chain couples TRBV21-1 to TRBJ2-7; the table's D call of TRBD1 was not tested on the DNA. TRBV21-1 counts as a pseudogene. There are 15 residues in the CDR3. The CDR3 DNA follows: TGTGCCAGCAGCAAAGGACAGGGTCGTCCCTACGAGCAGTACTTC. Encoded protein: CASSKGQGRPYEQYF.

The chain carries TRBV25-1 and TRBJ2-3; 9 bases agree with TRBD2. J gave up 4 bases and V 3 bases, and 2 bases lay outside the gene matches. Germline V gene sequence: CDR1 MGHDK, CDR2 SYGVNS. This CDR3 contains 14 residues. For the CDR3, the DNA is TGTGCCAGCAGTGAGACTAGCGGAGCAGATACGCAGTATTTT. Its protein is CASSETSGADTQYF.

V is TRBV7-9 and J is TRBJ2-7; 8 bases agree with TRBD1. J was trimmed by 5 bases and V by 4 bases; bases with no gene match: 10. The CDR3 is 15 residues long. CDR1 and CDR2 from the germline V gene are SEHNR and FQNEAQ (reference sequence). The DNA of the CDR3 is TGTGCCAGCAGCTCCGACAGGGGCCCACAGGACGAGCAGTACTTC. Translating gives CASSSDRGPQDEQYF. Filled out from reference TRBV7-9 and TRBJ2-7, the complete variable domain reads DTGVSQNPRHKITKRGQNVTFRCDPISEHNRLYWYRQTLGQGPEFLTYFQNEAQLEKSRLLSDRFSAERPKGSFSTLEIQRTEQGDSAMYLCASSSDRGPQDEQYFGPGTRLTVT.

This clone turned up a few times. The rearrangement links TRBV19 to TRBJ1-3; the D is unclear. The V end lost 3 bases, the J end lost 4 bases, and 10 bases lay between the germline ends. The CDR3 is 14 amino acids. Germline CDR1 LNHDA, CDR2 SQIVND (reference sequence). CDR3 bases: TGTGCCAGTAGTATTCCCGGGGTCGGAAACACCATATATTTT. This translates into CASSIPGVGNTIYF.

The gene calls are TRBV18 and TRBJ2-2; TRBD2 agrees at 11 bases. The CDR3 sequence is 17 residues long. Trimming at V came to 3 bases and at J to 4 bases, leaving 7 bases not matched to a gene. Germline V gives CDR1 KGHSH, CDR2 LQKENI. DNA for the CDR3: TGTGCCAGCTCACCCATAGCGGGGGGGCCTATCACCGGGGAGCTGTTTTTT. Translated, it gives CASSPIAGGPITGELFF.

The CDR3 spells CASSVAEGWGYTF. For the CDR3, the DNA is TGTGCCAGCAGCGTAGCGGAGGGGTGGGGCTACACCTTC. The rearrangement joins TRBV9 to TRBJ1-2; D perhaps matches TRBD1 (5 bases). Germline assignment: CDR1 SGDLS and CDR2 YYNGEE. The ends were cut back, 0 bases at V and 8 bases at J, with 11 bases in the middle. The CDR3 is 13 residues long.

This clone was picked up one time. The chain links TRBV2 to TRBJ2-1; 7 bases are shared with TRBD1. CDR1 is SNHLY and CDR2 is FYNNEI in the germline V gene. The CDR3 contains 14 residues. Losses at the gene ends were 7 bases for V and 2 bases for J; bases not matched to a gene: 5. The CDR3 DNA reads TGTGCCAGCAAAACAGGGGACCCCTACAATGAGCAGTTCTTC. Translated: CASKTGDPYNEQFF.

This clone was picked up a small number of times. The chain couples TRBV10-3 to TRBJ1-2; 9 nucleotides match TRBD1. CDR1 and CDR2 (germline): ENHRY, SYGVKD. This CDR3 comprises 16 residues. The trim removed 0 bases at V and 7 bases at J, leaving 9 bases unmatched. The CDR3: CAISESQRQGESGYTF. The CDR3 nucleotides are TGTGCCATCAGTGAGTCTCAGAGACAGGGGGAATCTGGCTACACCTTC.

A word on this clone: This specimen includes other DNA sequences encoding the same CDR3. The chain couples TRBV18 to TRBJ1-1; D gene ambiguous. The germline V gene encodes CDR1 KGHSH and CDR2 LQKENI. V lost 6 bases, J lost 1 base, and 9 bases lay in between. CDR3 length: 13 residues. The CDR3 DNA is TGTGCCAGCTCGCCCAGACAGAACACTGAAGCTTTCTTT. Protein: CASSPRQNTEAFF.

The rearrangement joins TRBV29-1 to TRBJ1-1; D unresolved. Germline lookup yields CDR1 SQVTM and CDR2 ANQGSEA. Trimming pared 5 bases from V and 1 base from J, leaving 8 bases between. This CDR3 has 12 amino acids. CDR3 in amino acids: CSVRLKNTEAFF. CDR3 sequence (DNA): TGCAGCGTTAGACTGAAGAACACTGAAGCTTTCTTT.

The chain employs TRBV27 and TRBJ1-6; 10 bases match TRBD1. In germline, CDR1 is MNHEY, CDR2 SMNVEV (reference sequence). This CDR3 comprises 16 residues. The trim removed 5 bases at V and 8 bases at J, leaving 9 bases unmatched. CDR3: CASSMSGDRGDSPLHF. Written as DNA, the CDR3 is TGTGCCAGCAGTATGAGCGGGGACAGGGGTGATTCACCCCTCCACTTT.

The V and J genes are TRBV5-1 and TRBJ1-4; the D gene is possibly TRBD1 (5 bases). V lost 4 bases to trimming and J lost 4 bases, with 11 bases between them. CDR1 and CDR2 (germline): SGHRS, YFSETQ. The CDR3 is 14 amino acids. The CDR3 spells CASSLRGGNEKLFF. The CDR3 coding sequence is TGCGCCAGCAGCCTTAGGGGTGGTAATGAAAAACTGTTTTTT.

The rearrangement joins TRBV7-9 to TRBJ1-5, with 10 bases fitting TRBD1. The germline CDR1 and CDR2 sequences are SEHNR and FQNEAQ (reference sequence). V was clipped by 7 bases and J by 5 bases; unmatched bases: 14. The CDR3 has 17 residues. Here the CDR3 reads CASTPPAGTGVDQPQHF. The CDR3 DNA sequence: TGTGCCAGCACCCCACCCGCCGGGACAGGGGTCGATCAGCCCCAGCATTTT.

The rearrangement links TRBV4-1 to TRBJ1-1; TRBD1 matches 8 bases. The germline V gene encodes CDR1 MGHRA and CDR2 YSYEKL. V lost 3 bases to trimming and J lost 4 bases; unmatched junction nucleotides: 7. The CDR3 sequence is 15 residues long. CDR3 residues: CASSQDRALGTEAFF. As DNA, the CDR3 is TGCGCCAGCAGCCAGGACAGGGCTCTCGGCACTGAAGCTTTCTTT.

The CDR3 here is CASSRGTSGRARETQYF. As DNA, the CDR3 is TGTGCCAGCAGCCGTGGGACTAGCGGGAGGGCGAGGGAGACCCAGTACTTC. This chain uses TRBV4-2 with TRBJ2-5, with 16 bases that match TRBD2. The trim removed 4 bases at V and 5 bases at J, leaving 7 bases unmatched. The CDR3 consists of 17 residues. Germline-derived CDR1 and CDR2 are LGHNA and YNFKEQ.

This clone was recorded only once. The chain carries TRBV19 and TRBJ1-5, with D possibly TRBD1 on 5 matching bases. The CDR3 has 15 amino acids. Looked up from germline, CDR1 is LNHDA and CDR2 is SQIVND (reference sequence). With 1 base removed from V and 7 bases from J, the gap between germline ends came to 14 bases. CDR3 coding DNA: TGTGCCAGTAGTATAGTTGGAGGGGTAGGGCAGCCCCAGCATTTT. It translates to CASSIVGGVGQPQHF. Variable domain in full (rest from reference TRBV19 and TRBJ1-5): DGGITQSPKYLFRKEGQNVTLSCEQNLNHDAMYWYRQDPGQGLRLIYYSQIVNDFQKGDIAEGYSVSREKKESFPLTVTSAQKNPTAFYLCASSIVGGVGQPQHFGDGTRLSIL.

The chain's CDR3 is CASSPPEERYTF. The CDR3, as DNA: TGTGCCAGCTCACCACCGGAGGAACGCTACACCTTC. This chain joins TRBV18 and TRBJ1-2; no reliable D call. Germline V gene data show CDR1 as KGHSH and CDR2 as LQKENI. CDR3 length: 12 residues. The V and J ends lost 0 bases and 9 bases respectively, with 8 bases between them.

Here the CDR3 reads CSARDNNEQFF. The CDR3 DNA sequence: TGCAGTGCTAGAGATAACAATGAGCAGTTCTTC. The gene calls are TRBV20-1 and TRBJ2-1; D is unresolved. CDR3 length: 11 residues. Germline loops: CDR1 DFQATT, CDR2 SNEGSKA (reference sequence). Trimming took off 0 bases at V and 5 bases at J, with 2 bases between the two ends.

For the CDR3, the DNA is TGTGCCAGCAGTACCCGACAGATAGATACGCAGTATTTT. Its translation is CASSTRQIDTQYF. V is TRBV6-5 and J is TRBJ2-3; possible D gene TRBD1, 5 bases. Germline V gives CDR1 MNHEY, CDR2 SVGAGI. Trimming took 5 bases from V and 5 from J, leaving 11 bases between them. The CDR3 runs to 13 residues.

This clone showed up just a few times. The chain uses TRBV30 and TRBJ1-1, with D perhaps matching TRBD1 (5 bases). Germline values: CDR1 GTSNPN, CDR2 SVGIG (reference sequence). Trimming stripped 8 bases from V and 1 base from J, with 14 bases between. The CDR3 extends over 13 amino acids. As DNA, the CDR3 is TGTGCCAACCAAGAGACAGAGAACACTGAAGCTTTCTTT. Translating gives CANQETENTEAFF.

The chain uses TRBV7-6 and TRBJ1-2; the match to TRBD1 covers 7 bases. Germline V gene lookup returns CDR1 SGHVS and CDR2 FNYEAQ. This CDR3 spans 11 amino acids. Trimming at V came to 4 bases and at J to 14 bases, leaving 7 bases not matched to a gene. CDR3 amino acids: CASSSTGTVTF. CDR3 in DNA: TGTGCCAGCAGCTCGACCGGGACAGTAACCTTC.

The CDR3 DNA reads TGTGCCAGTACCCTATACGGGACTAGCGGGGGGGCCTACAATGAGCAGTTCTTC. Translating gives CASTLYGTSGGAYNEQFF. The chain joins TRBV19 to TRBJ2-1; 16 nucleotides match TRBD2. CDR1 is LNHDA and CDR2 is SQIVND in the germline V gene (reference sequence). The CDR3 extends over 18 amino acids. After removal of 7 bases from V and 2 bases from J, the junction contained 8 bases not matched to a gene.

This chain uses TRBV2 with TRBJ2-7, with 7 bases fitting TRBD1. Germline V lookup: CDR1 SNHLY, CDR2 FYNNEI. This CDR3 is 14 amino acids long. The J segment lost 5 bases and the V segment lost 8 bases, leaving 12 bases of the junction unmatched. The CDR3 sequence: CASRRDSDLHEQYF. DNA for the CDR3: TGTGCCAGCCGCCGGGACAGCGATCTGCACGAGCAGTACTTC.

The chain employs TRBV18 and TRBJ2-1, with 8 nucleotides matching TRBD2. V lost 4 bases and J lost 0; bases outside the gene matches: 5. The CDR3 has 16 amino acids. Germline loops: CDR1 KGHSH, CDR2 LQKENI. In DNA, the CDR3 is TGTGCCAGCTCACAAACGCTAGCGGGCTCCTACAATGAGCAGTTCTTC. This gives the protein CASSQTLAGSYNEQFF.

This clone was seen just once. This rearrangement joins TRBV4-3 to TRBJ1-1, with D unclear. The V gene lost 0 bases and the J gene lost 2 bases, with 10 bases spanning the gap. The CDR3 is 15 residues long. Germline CDR1 LGHNA, CDR2 YSLEER. CDR3 sequence: CASSQDLNLNTEAFF. DNA for the CDR3: TGCGCCAGCAGCCAAGATCTCAATCTAAACACTGAAGCTTTCTTT.

This chain links TRBV7-3 with TRBJ2-2; 7 bases align to TRBD1. The trim removed 8 bases at V and 1 base at J, leaving 7 bases unmatched. The germline gives CDR1 SGHTA, CDR2 FQGTGA. The CDR3 is made up of 15 amino acids. The CDR3 DNA is TGTGCCAGCGGGAAACGGACAGGGAACACCGGGGAGCTGTTTTTT. Protein sequence: CASGKRTGNTGELFF.